This TCR beta chain stems from a study of shared clonotypes between healthy human individuals. Overall study results and limits: It was only blood that was sampled, and tissue repertoires likely differ.

With regard to this clone: No antigen is known for it.

V was trimmed by 0 bases and J by 1 base, leaving 13 bases between them. Germline V gene sequence: CDR1 SEHNR, CDR2 FQNEAQ (reference sequence). This CDR3 has 17 residues. Sequenced by immunoSEQ multiplex PCR; TCRdb stores in-frame clones only, minus some. The table records about 1.1 million clones, around 78% of them present only once. The sequencing input was memory CD4+ T cells from PBMCs. Sample subset: CD45RA-negative fraction. This sequence joins TRBV7-9 and TRBJ1-5; D uncertain. The origin of this receptor is a young man in good health. Some clones in this sample may be carry-over from other donors' samples. CDR3 sequence: CASSLAHGELSNQPQHF. DNA for the CDR3: TGTGCCAGCAGCTTAGCGCACGGGGAACTAAGCAATCAGCCCCAGCATTTT.